The 25 T cell receptor beta chains listed next were all sequenced from one sample in a study of tumor-infiltrating lymphocytes in primary liver carcinoma. The template, approximately 500 ng total RNA, yielded TCR beta cDNA made with a constant-region primer. Researchers made the TCR beta libraries by running three nested multiplex PCR rounds with slightly modified ARM-PCR. Amplification in the first two PCR rounds was performed using TRBV1-TRBV30 forward primers and a C-beta reverse primer for roughly 9 cycles each. TCRdb re-called the multiplex PCR reads with MiXCR, one entry per CDR3 protein. The repertoire holds 90,000 to 150,000 distinct CDR3 sequences, less than 75% seen once, with roughly 7.3% in the top ten. From unsorted bulk tissue weighing roughly 17-32 mg, DNA and RNA were co-extracted. Sequenced: tumor-adjacent normal liver tissue. The receptors stem from a woman aged 55-75 years with primary liver carcinoma and hepatitis B virus infection.

This clonotype was observed a single time. CDR3 sequence (DNA): TGTGCCAACGCGAAGGTAGAGAATCAGCCCCAGCATTTT. As protein: CANAKVENQPQHF. The V gene is TRBV6-1, the J gene TRBJ1-5, with unresolved D. CDR3 size: 13 residues. The germline V gene encodes CDR1 MNHNS and CDR2 SASEGT. V lost 10 bases and J lost 4, with 14 bases in between.

The CDR3 sequence: CSVVLSGGSTDTQYF. CDR3 sequence (DNA): TGCAGCGTTGTCCTTTCCGGCGGAAGCACAGATACGCAGTATTTT. The chain couples TRBV29-1 to TRBJ2-3; D call uncertain. Deletions cut 4 bases from V and 0 bases from J, with 14 bases between. The V gene's germline CDR1 is SQVTM and CDR2 ANQGSEA. This CDR3 is 15 amino acids long.

Points on this clonotype: At one end, the junction sequence differs from germline, possibly due to a read error. This chain connects TRBV11-1 to TRBJ2-5; tentatively, D is TRBD2 (5 bases). Per the germline V gene, CDR1 is SGHAT and CDR2 is FQDESV (reference sequence). The CDR3 runs to 14 residues. The CDR3 protein is CASSLGTFQENQYF. For the CDR3, the DNA is TGTGCCAGCAGCTTAGGGACTTTCCAAGAGAACCAGTACTTC. The full variable domain, completed using reference TRBV11-1 and TRBJ2-5, is EAEVAQSPRYKITEKSQAVAFWCDPISGHATLYWYRQILGQGPELLVQFQDESVVDDSQLPKDRFSAERLKGVDSTLKIQPAELGDSAMYLCASSLGTFQENQYFGPGTRLLVL.

This clonotype was seen at least ten times. One junction end does not reproduce the germline sequence, and a read error may be involved. The CDR3 loop reads CSVRPALGESSYGQYF. DNA of the CDR3: TGCAGCGTCCGCCCTGCTTTGGGGGAATCCTCCTACGGGCAGTACTTC. The V and J genes are TRBV29-1 and TRBJ2-7, with D perhaps assigned TRBD1 or TRBD2 (5 bases each). The CDR3 is 16 residues long. CDR1 is SQVTM, CDR2 ANQGSEA, per germline.

The genes are TRBV28 and TRBJ2-1, with D perhaps matching TRBD2 (6 bases). This CDR3 is built from 15 residues. Germline loops: CDR1 MDHEN, CDR2 SYDVKM. CDR3 in amino acids: CVNSPIELAAHEQFF. The CDR3 nucleotides are TGTGTCAACAGCCCGATCGAACTAGCAGCCCATGAGCAGTTCTTC.

Notes on this clonotype: Being one base from a much bigger clone, this may be a read error. This rearrangement joins TRBV28 to TRBJ2-7; D is perhaps TRBD1 (6 bases). The CDR3 totals 15 residues. The germline V gene has CDR1 MDHEN and CDR2 SYDVKM. With 6 bases removed from V and 1 base from J, the gap between germline ends came to 16 bases. CDR3: CASRVGYRASYEQYF. The CDR3 nucleotides read TGTGCCAGCAGAGTTGGGTACAGGGCGTCCTACGAGCAGTACTTC.

Only one count was recorded for this clonotype. One end of the junction does not line up with germline, which may come from a read error. V is TRBV6-5 and J is TRBJ2-2, with D perhaps TRBD1 or TRBD2 (5 bases each). The CDR3 loop spans 13 amino acids. From germline, CDR1 is MNHEY and CDR2 SVGAGI. The CDR3 DNA reads as TGTGCCAGCAGTTACGGTATTGGCAGGGAGCTGTATTTT. As protein: CASSYGIGRELYF.

As to this clonotype: Just one base apart from a much larger clone, this may be a read error. J is TRBJ2-3 and V is TRBV28; 7 bases fit TRBD1. The ends lost 8 bases at V and 5 bases at J; junction bases unmatched: 4. Per the germline V gene, CDR1 is MDHEN and CDR2 is SYDVKM. CDR3 length: 12 residues. The CDR3 is CASQTGIDTQYF. The CDR3, as DNA: TGTGCCAGCCAGACAGGGATAGATACGCAGTATTTT.

Remarks on this clonotype: This may come from a read error, since a much larger clone is one base off. The gene calls are TRBV7-9 and TRBJ2-1; possibly TRBD1 for D (6 bases). V gave up 8 bases and J gave up 5 bases, with 16 bases separating them. The CDR3 has 14 amino acids. The germline gives CDR1 SEHNR, CDR2 FQNEAQ (reference sequence). The CDR3 loop reads CASGPGQSNNEQFF. In nucleotides, the CDR3 is TGTGCCAGCGGCCCAGGACAGAGCAACAATGAGCAGTTCTTC.

This clonotype is a singleton in its sample. The gene calls are TRBV28 and TRBJ2-5; 8 bases map to TRBD1. The germline V gene encodes CDR1 MDHEN and CDR2 SYDVKM. V dropped 10 bases and J dropped 4; count of bases not matched to a gene: 8. The CDR3 extends over 13 amino acids. CDR3 loop: CAISRTGIETQYF. The DNA for the CDR3 is TGTGCCATCAGCCGGACAGGGATAGAGACCCAGTACTTC.

As concerns this clonotype: Compared with germline, one end of the junction differs, possibly owing to a read error. This chain's CDR3 is CASNLGVRTDNVQFF. CDR3 nucleotides: TGTGCCAGCAACTTAGGGGTGAGGACGGACAATGTGCAGTTCTTC. V and J are TRBV11-2 and TRBJ2-1; tentatively, D is TRBD1 (5 bases). Per the germline V gene, CDR1 is SGHAT and CDR2 is FQNNGV. The CDR3 length is 15 residues.

For this clonotype: Germline and junction disagree at one end, which may indicate a read error. The J gene is TRBJ2-5, the V gene TRBV5-4; D is unclear. Looked up from germline, CDR1 is SGHNT and CDR2 is YYREEE (reference sequence). This CDR3 spans 14 amino acids. The CDR3 is CASILTGNQETQYF. CDR3 coding DNA: TGTGCTAGCATACTGACTGGGAACCAAGAGACCCAGTACTTC.

In the case of this clonotype: Since a much larger clone is just one base distant, this may be a read error. This rearrangement joins TRBV28 to TRBJ2-4, with D maybe TRBD2 (6 bases). The CDR3 totals 15 residues. Germline V gene data show CDR1 as MDHEN and CDR2 as SYDVKM. This CDR3 is CASSLLGGAKNNQYF. DNA for the CDR3: TGTGCCAGCAGTTTATTGGGGGGAGCCAAAAACAATCAGTACTTC. Supplemented by reference TRBV28 and TRBJ2-4, the full variable domain reads DVKVTQSSRYLVKRTGEKVFLECVQDMDHENMFWYRQDPGLGLRLIYFSYDVKMKEKGDIPEGYSVSREKKERFSLILESASTNQTSMYLCASSLLGGAKNNQYFGAGTRLSVL.

For this clonotype: This sequence may be a read error, since a much larger clone differs from it by one base. This CDR3 is CASRRTERNTWELFF. The CDR3 DNA sequence: TGTGCCAGCAGGCGGACAGAGAGAAACACCTGGGAGCTGTTTTTT. The V gene is TRBV28, the J gene TRBJ2-2; possibly TRBD1 for D (6 bases). CDR1 MDHEN and CDR2 SYDVKM come from the germline V gene. The length of the CDR3 is 15 residues.

In its sample, this clonotype is medium-sized. V usage is TRBV11-1 and J usage is TRBJ2-1; D might be TRBD2 (6 bases). V gave up 5 bases and J gave up 2 bases, with 13 bases separating them. The CDR3 spans 15 residues. CDR1 is SGHAT, CDR2 FQDESV, per germline (reference sequence). The CDR3 region has the DNA TGTGCCAGCAGCCCGGAGGGAGGCGCCTACAATGAGCAGTTCTTC. Its translation: CASSPEGGAYNEQFF.

A word on this clonotype: Lacking the conserved final phenylalanine or tryptophan, this CDR3 likely reflects a read error. The V gene is TRBV4-2, the J gene TRBJ1-6; tentatively, D is TRBD1 (6 bases). This CDR3 has 16 amino acids. Germline V lookup: CDR1 LGHNA, CDR2 YNFKEQ. Trimming removed 0 bases at V and 7 bases at J, with 13 bases between. CDR3 protein: CASSQDPGQGNSPLHL. In DNA form, the CDR3 reads TGTGCCAGCAGCCAAGACCCGGGACAAGGGAATTCACCCCTCCACCTT.

V is TRBV18 and J is TRBJ1-2; the D gene is possibly TRBD1 (6 bases). The CDR3 consists of 15 residues. V was cut by 0 bases and J by 8 bases, with 16 bases left in between. From germline, CDR1 is KGHSH and CDR2 LQKENI. DNA of the CDR3: TGTGCCAGCTCACCACCGATGAACAGGGAAATAGGCTACACCTTC. Protein sequence: CASSPPMNREIGYTF.

For the CDR3, the DNA is TGTGCCAGCACCTTGGATGGGCTCGATACTCAGTACTTC. Its protein is CASTLDGLDTQYF. The rearrangement links TRBV28 to TRBJ2-5; no clear D gene. V was cut by 7 bases and J by 11 bases, with 20 bases left in between. The CDR3 runs to 13 residues. The germline V gene encodes CDR1 MDHEN and CDR2 SYDVKM.

CDR3 nucleotides: TGCAGAGTCGAACGGGCTAGCGGGAGCTCATACTATGAGCAGTTCTTC. Amino acid sequence: CRVERASGSSYYEQFF. This chain uses TRBV29-1 with TRBJ2-1, with 10 bases matching TRBD2. The germline V gene has CDR1 SQVTM and CDR2 ANQGSEA. CDR3 length equals 16 residues.

This clonotype was detected many times. The CDR3 DNA reads as TGCGCCAGCAGCTTGGCCCCAGCGGGAGCCCATGAGCAGTTCTTC. Translating gives CASSLAPAGAHEQFF. J is TRBJ2-1 and V is TRBV5-1, with 8 bases that match TRBD2. V lost 0 bases and J lost 8; bases outside the gene matches: 7. The CDR3 runs 15 residues. Germline CDR1 SGHRS, CDR2 YFSETQ.

Details on this clonotype: This clone may be a read error of a much larger clone one base away. The chain employs TRBV7-9 and TRBJ2-1; TRBD2 agrees at 7 bases. The germline V gene encodes CDR1 SEHNR and CDR2 FQNEAQ (reference sequence). The length of the CDR3 is 13 residues. The CDR3 DNA is TGTACCAGCAGCCTTACCGGCGGGGGAATTCCGTTCTTC. Protein sequence: CTSSLTGGGIPFF.

The gene calls are TRBV10-3 and TRBJ1-5; 10 nucleotides line up with TRBD1. J lost 4 bases, V lost 5 bases, and 5 bases had no gene match. CDR3 length: 15 residues. CDR1 and CDR2 from the germline V gene are ENHRY and SYGVKD. CDR3 protein: CAISWTGGKNQPQHF. In nucleotides, the CDR3 is TGTGCCATCAGTTGGACAGGGGGTAAGAATCAGCCCCAGCATTTT.

This clonotype was counted only a few times. A much larger clone is a single base away; this may be a read error. The chain combines TRBV10-1 with TRBJ2-3; 10 nucleotides align to TRBD1. Unmatched junction bases numbered 6, after V lost 6 bases and J lost 0 bases. The CDR3 has 16 amino acids. Germline lookup yields CDR1 WNHNN and CDR2 SYGVQD (reference sequence). The CDR3 nucleotides read TGCGCCAGCAGCTTCGGACAGGGGGTTAGCACAGATACGCAGTATTTT. Translation: CASSFGQGVSTDTQYF.

This clonotype was seen only once. A junction boundary mismatches the germline segment, possibly from a read error. The chain recombines TRBV11-3 with TRBJ2-7; 12 bases fit TRBD1. Per germline, CDR1 SGHNT and CDR2 YENEEA. The length of the CDR3 is 15 residues. CDR3: CPSRPGTGGNYEQYF. In DNA, the CDR3 is TGTCCCAGCAGACCCGGGACAGGGGGCAACTACGAGCAATACTTC.

In its sample, this clonotype was seen many times. CDR3 nucleotides: TGCGCCAGCAGCTTGGAGGACAGTTTAGCTTTCTTT. Protein product: CASSLEDSLAFF. The chain links TRBV5-1 to TRBJ1-1; D possibly corresponds to TRBD1 (6 bases). CDR1 and CDR2 from the germline V gene are SGHRS and YFSETQ. The ends were cut back, 0 bases at V and 10 bases at J, with 10 bases in the middle. CDR3 length: 12 amino acids.